The sequence of this TCR beta chain was determined in a study of Graves' ophthalmopathy and Graves' hyperthyroidism. The germline gives CDR1 SQVTM, CDR2 ANQGSEA. This CDR3 has 13 residues. Deletions cut 2 bases from V and 0 bases from J, with 8 bases between. Other autoimmune diseases, uncontrolled infections, pregnancy or lactation excluded patients from enrollment. This clonotype was detected only a few times. Its antigen is still unknown. Points from the study as a whole: In predicting ophthalmopathy progression, the model reached nearly 71% sensitivity and 72% to 85% specificity. Most thyroid-expanded clonotypes exceeding 0.001 frequency were also found in blood.

Amplified material comprised TCR beta CDR3 regions derived from RNA transcripts. First-round RT-PCR employed HTBI primers, with a second-round multiplex PCR after it. In TCRdb, the multiplex PCR reads were re-called with MiXCR into one record per CDR3 protein. The sample carries 200,000 to 300,000 distinct CDR3 sequences, 45% recorded once. Specimen: peripheral blood. This sequence joins TRBV29-1 and TRBJ2-7; no clear D gene. The receptor was derived from an adult man with Graves' ophthalmopathy. The CDR3 here is CSVEWPSSYEQYF. DNA of the CDR3: TGCAGCGTTGAATGGCCAAGCTCCTACGAGCAGTACTTC.